The subject of this entry is one T cell receptor (beta chain). This clonotype was detected ten times or more. It has no known antigen specificity. The record has no base qualities; no much larger clone is one base away. Every donor was a healthy Caucasian. Three pairs of female monozygotic twins, all aged about 18 to 29 years, made up the twin cohort. Positive isolation kits from Invitrogen were used to isolate CD4+ and CD8+ T cell populations. Libraries were constructed by 5' RACE. Sequencing was carried out with an Illumina HiSeq 2000. A universal primer binding site was introduced by template switching, and a unique molecular identifier was present in the final cDNA, enabling accurate counting of TCR cDNA molecules. Specific primers in the conserved constant-segment region were used to synthesize first-strand cDNA for the TCR alpha and beta chains. Each cDNA library was double barcoded, with a SMART-Mk sample barcode plus Illumina barcodes, to control for contamination. TruSeq adapter sequences along with Illumina sample barcodes were introduced in two successive PCR steps. TCR alpha and beta cDNA libraries were sequenced on the Illumina HiSeq platform with custom primers. Per the original workflow: Raw reads were processed with MiGEC to extract unique molecular identifiers, and MiXCR was used to determine CDR3 positions. Recombination models were inferred per individual with the repgenHMM and IGoR tools using an EM algorithm. The tcR package in R was used for shared clonotype analysis, with sharing normalized by the product of cloneset sizes. Out-of-frame nonproductive sequences were analyzed to study raw recombination free of thymic and clonal selection effects. TCRdb reprocessing: public reads trimmed at Q25 with fastp, clones called with MiXCR, in-frame beta chains kept. A single entry per CDR3 protein holds the most common genes and DNA from its merged rows. Clone size and V and J calls follow TCRdb, not the original study. For this sample there are roughly 490,000 distinct CDR3 sequences; over 11% appear just once. The ten top clones hold approximately 0.98% of the sample.

The sample belongs to a study of identical twins (dated by TCRdb to about 2016). Regarding the study in general: TCR alpha and beta repertoires from monozygotic twins, unrelated adults of various ages and cord blood were deep-sequenced to test whether fetal clonotypes persist. Replicate twin experiments were performed at different times using different library preparation protocols to rule out contamination.

The study at large found these results: Recombination models systematically underestimated out-of-frame TCR alpha sharing in monozygotic twins but agreed with sharing between unrelated individuals. Conclusions relied on cross-sectional statistical analysis, since the same donors could not be followed over many years. Excess twin sharing in beta out-of-frame sequences was weaker because fewer shared sequences lowered the signal-to-noise ratio. Invariant T cells such as MAIT and iNKT could partly confound zero-insertion analyses, although diverse VJ usage argued against such confounding for most clonotypes. Compared with coincidental sharing between unrelated individuals, out-of-frame TCR alpha sequences shared between twins showed an excess of sequences with low generation probability. Fewer insertions were carried by abundant cord blood beta clonotypes, a similar but weaker trend appeared in young adult naive repertoires, and no such trend appeared in memory repertoires.

V is shortened by 8 bases, J by 0 bases, and the region joining them spans 8 bases. According to the germline V gene (reference sequence), CDR1 reads LGHDT and CDR2 reads YNNKEL. The CDR3 holds 14 amino acids from the cysteine to the phenylalanine. The kept DNA is CDR3 alone, 42 bases in frame from the first base. These data were also filed under a second study, of yellow fever vaccine responses in identical twins. From that second study: The T cell response to vaccination in identical twins was reported by the authors to appear partly convergent and partly personalized. In identical twins, the study followed T cell clones that responded to the vaccine with precision.

This TCR came from a woman between 18 and 30 years old in good health. Sequencing used CD4+ T cells sorted from blood. This receptor chain uses TRBV3-1 and TRBJ2-6, with a weak D call of TRBD2 (5 bases match). The nucleotide sequence is given as TGTGCCAGCTTAGGGAGCTCTGGGGCCAACGTCCTGACTTTC. The translation is CASLGSSGANVLTF.